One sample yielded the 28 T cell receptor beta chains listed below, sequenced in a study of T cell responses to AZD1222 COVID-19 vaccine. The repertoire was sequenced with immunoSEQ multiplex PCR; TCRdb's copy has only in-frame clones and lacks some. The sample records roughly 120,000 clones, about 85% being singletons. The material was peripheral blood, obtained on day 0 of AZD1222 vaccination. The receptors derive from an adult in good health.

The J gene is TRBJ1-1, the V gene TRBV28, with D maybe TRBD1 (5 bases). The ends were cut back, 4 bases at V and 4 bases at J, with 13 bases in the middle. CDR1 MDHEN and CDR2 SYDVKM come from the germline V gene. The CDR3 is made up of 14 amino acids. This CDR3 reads CASSSPGHSTEAFF. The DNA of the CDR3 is TGTGCCAGCAGTTCCCCAGGGCATAGCACTGAAGCTTTCTTT.

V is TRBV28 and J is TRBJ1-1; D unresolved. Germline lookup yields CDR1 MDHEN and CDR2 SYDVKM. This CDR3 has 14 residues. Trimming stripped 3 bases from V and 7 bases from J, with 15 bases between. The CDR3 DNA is TGTGCCAGCAGTTTGAGACAAGGCTGGGGTGAAGCTTTCTTT. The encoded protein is CASSLRQGWGEAFF.

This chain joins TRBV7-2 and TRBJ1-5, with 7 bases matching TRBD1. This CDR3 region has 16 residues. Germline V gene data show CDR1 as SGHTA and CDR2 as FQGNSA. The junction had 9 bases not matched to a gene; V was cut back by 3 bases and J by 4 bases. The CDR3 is CASSLSVGQVNQPQHF. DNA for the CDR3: TGTGCCAGCAGCTTGAGCGTCGGACAGGTAAATCAGCCCCAGCATTTT.

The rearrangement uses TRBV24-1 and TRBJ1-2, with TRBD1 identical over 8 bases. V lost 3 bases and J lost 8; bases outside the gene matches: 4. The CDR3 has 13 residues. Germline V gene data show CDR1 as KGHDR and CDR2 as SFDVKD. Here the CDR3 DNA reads TGTGCCACCAGTGATCGGACAGGGAAAGGCTACACCTTC. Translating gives CATSDRTGKGYTF.

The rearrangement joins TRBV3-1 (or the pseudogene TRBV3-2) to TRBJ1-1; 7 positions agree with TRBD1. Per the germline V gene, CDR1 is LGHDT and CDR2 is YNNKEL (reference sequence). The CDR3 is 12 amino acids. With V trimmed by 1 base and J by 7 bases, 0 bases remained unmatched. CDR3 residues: CASSQGDSEAFF. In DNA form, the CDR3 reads TGTGCCAGCAGCCAAGGGGACAGTGAAGCTTTCTTT.

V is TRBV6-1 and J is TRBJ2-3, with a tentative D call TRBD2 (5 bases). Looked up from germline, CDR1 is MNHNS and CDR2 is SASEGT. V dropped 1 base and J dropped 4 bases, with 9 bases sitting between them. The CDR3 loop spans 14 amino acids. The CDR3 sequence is CASSEGEGADTQYF. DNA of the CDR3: TGTGCCAGCAGTGAAGGTGAGGGCGCAGATACGCAGTATTTT.

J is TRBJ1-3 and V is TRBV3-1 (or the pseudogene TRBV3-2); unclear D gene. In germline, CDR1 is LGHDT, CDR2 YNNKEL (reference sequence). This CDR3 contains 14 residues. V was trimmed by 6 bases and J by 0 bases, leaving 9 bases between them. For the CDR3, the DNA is TGTGCCAGCAGTCCAACCGGCTCTGGAAACACCATATATTTT. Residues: CASSPTGSGNTIYF.

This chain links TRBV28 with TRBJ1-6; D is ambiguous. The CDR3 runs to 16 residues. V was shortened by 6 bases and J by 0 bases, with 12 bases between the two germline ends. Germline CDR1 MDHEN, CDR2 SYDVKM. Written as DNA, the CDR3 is TGTGCCAGCAGCTCAGATTCACTCTCCTATAATTCACCCCTCCACTTT. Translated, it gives CASSSDSLSYNSPLHF. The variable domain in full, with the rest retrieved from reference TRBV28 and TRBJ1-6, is DVKVTQSSRYLVKRTGEKVFLECVQDMDHENMFWYRQDPGLGLRLIYFSYDVKMKEKGDIPEGYSVSREKKERFSLILESASTNQTSMYLCASSSDSLSYNSPLHFGNGTRLTVT.

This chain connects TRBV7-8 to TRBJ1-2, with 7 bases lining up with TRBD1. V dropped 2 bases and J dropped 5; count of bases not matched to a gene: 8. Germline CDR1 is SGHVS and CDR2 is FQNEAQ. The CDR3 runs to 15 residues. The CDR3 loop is CASSLQGVIRYGYTF. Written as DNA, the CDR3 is TGTGCCAGCAGCTTACAGGGGGTAATTCGTTATGGCTACACCTTC.

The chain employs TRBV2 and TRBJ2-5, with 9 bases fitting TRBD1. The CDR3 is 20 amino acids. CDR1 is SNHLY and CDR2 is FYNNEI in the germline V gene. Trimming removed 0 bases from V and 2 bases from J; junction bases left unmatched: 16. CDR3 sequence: CASSEALDRGLYPGQETQYF. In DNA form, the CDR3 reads TGTGCCAGCAGTGAAGCATTAGACAGGGGGTTGTACCCGGGGCAAGAGACCCAGTACTTC.

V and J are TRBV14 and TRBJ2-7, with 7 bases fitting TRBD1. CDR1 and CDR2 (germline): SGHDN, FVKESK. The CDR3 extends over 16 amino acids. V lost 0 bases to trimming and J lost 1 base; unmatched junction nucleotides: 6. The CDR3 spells CASSQDTGALSYEQYF. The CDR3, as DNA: TGTGCCAGCAGCCAAGACACAGGGGCGTTGTCCTACGAGCAGTACTTC.

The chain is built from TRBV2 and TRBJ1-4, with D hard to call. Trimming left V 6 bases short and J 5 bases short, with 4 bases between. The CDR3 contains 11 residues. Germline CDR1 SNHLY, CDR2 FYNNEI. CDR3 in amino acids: CASRINEKLFF. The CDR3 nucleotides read TGTGCCAGCAGAATAAATGAAAAACTGTTTTTT.

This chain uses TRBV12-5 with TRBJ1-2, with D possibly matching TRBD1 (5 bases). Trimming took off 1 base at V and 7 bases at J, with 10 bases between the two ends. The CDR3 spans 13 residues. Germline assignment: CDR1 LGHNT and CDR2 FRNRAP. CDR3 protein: CASGLERGAGYTF. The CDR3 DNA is TGTGCTAGTGGTTTGGAACGGGGCGCTGGCTACACCTTC.

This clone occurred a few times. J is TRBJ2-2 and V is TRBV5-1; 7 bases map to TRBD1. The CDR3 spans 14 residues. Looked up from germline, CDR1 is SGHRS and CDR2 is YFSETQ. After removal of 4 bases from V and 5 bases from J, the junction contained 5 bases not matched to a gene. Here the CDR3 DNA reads TGCGCCAGCAGCCGGGACAGCCCAACCGGGGAGCTGTTTTTT. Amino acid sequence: CASSRDSPTGELFF.

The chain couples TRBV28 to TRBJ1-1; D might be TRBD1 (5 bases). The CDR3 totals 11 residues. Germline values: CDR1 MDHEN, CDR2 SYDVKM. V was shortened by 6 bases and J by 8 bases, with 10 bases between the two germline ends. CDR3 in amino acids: CASRSRDEAFF. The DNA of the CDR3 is TGTGCCAGCAGATCACGGGACGAAGCTTTCTTT.

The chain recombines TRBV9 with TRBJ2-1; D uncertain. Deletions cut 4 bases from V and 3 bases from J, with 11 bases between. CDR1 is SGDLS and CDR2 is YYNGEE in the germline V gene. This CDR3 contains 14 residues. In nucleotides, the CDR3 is TGTGCCAGCAGCCCCCCGGGCAGCTACAATGAGCAGTTCTTC. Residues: CASSPPGSYNEQFF.

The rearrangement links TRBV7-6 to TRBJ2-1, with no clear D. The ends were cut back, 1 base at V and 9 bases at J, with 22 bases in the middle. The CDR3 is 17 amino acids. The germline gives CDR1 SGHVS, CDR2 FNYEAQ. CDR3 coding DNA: TGTGCCAGCAGCTTAGGTATCAGGTCGACGGGTGGAAGTGAGCAGTTCTTC. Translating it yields CASSLGIRSTGGSEQFF.

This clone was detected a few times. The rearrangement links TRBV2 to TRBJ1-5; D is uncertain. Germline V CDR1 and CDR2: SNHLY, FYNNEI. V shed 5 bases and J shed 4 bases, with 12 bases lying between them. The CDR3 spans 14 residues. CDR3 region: CASSFNGVNQPQHF. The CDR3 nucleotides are TGTGCCAGCAGTTTTAACGGCGTTAATCAGCCCCAGCATTTT.

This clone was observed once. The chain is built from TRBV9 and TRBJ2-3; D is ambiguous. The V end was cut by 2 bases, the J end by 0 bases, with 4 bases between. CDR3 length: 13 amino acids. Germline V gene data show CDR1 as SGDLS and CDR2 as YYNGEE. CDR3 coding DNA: TGTGCCAGCAGCGTGGACAGCACAGATACGCAGTATTTT. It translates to CASSVDSTDTQYF.

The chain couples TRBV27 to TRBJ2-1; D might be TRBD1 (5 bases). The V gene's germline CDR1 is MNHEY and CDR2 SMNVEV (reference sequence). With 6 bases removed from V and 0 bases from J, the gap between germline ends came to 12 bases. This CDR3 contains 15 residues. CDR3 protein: CASSPDTNSYNEQFF. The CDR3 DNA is TGTGCCAGCAGCCCGGACACCAACTCCTACAATGAGCAGTTCTTC.

DNA of the CDR3: TGTGCCAGCAGTTTACCCACGACAGGGGGTCAGCCCCAGCATTTT. As protein: CASSLPTTGGQPQHF. The V gene is TRBV28, the J gene TRBJ1-5; 9 bases match TRBD1. CDR3 length: 15 amino acids. Germline V gene sequence: CDR1 MDHEN, CDR2 SYDVKM. The ends lost 2 bases at V and 6 bases at J; junction bases unmatched: 5.

CDR3 sequence: CASSHSTGGFYGYTF. The CDR3 nucleotides read TGTGCCAGCAGTCACTCGACAGGGGGCTTCTATGGCTACACCTTC. The chain carries TRBV7-2 and TRBJ1-2, with 10 bases that match TRBD1. The CDR3 spans 15 residues. CDR1 is SGHTA and CDR2 is FQGNSA in the germline V gene. V was pared by 6 bases and J by 4 bases, with 8 bases of the junction left unmatched.

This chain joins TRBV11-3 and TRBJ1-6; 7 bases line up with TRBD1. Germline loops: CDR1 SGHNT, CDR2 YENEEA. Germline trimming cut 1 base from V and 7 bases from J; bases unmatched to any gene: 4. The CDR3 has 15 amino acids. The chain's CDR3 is CASSLGDSLNSPLHF. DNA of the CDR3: TGTGCCAGCAGCTTAGGGGACAGCCTCAATTCACCCCTCCACTTT. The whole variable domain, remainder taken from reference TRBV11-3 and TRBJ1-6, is EAGVVQSPRYKIIEKKQPVAFWCNPISGHNTLYWYLQNLGQGPELLIRYENEEAVDDSQLPKDRFSAERLKGVDSTLKIQPAELGDSAVYLCASSLGDSLNSPLHFGNGTRLTVT.

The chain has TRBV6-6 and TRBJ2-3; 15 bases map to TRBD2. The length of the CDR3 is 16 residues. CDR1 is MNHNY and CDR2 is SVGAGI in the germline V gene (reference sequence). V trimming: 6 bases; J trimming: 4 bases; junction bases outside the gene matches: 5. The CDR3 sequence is CASSKGLAGGSDTQYF. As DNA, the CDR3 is TGTGCCAGCAGCAAGGGACTAGCGGGGGGATCAGATACGCAGTATTTT.

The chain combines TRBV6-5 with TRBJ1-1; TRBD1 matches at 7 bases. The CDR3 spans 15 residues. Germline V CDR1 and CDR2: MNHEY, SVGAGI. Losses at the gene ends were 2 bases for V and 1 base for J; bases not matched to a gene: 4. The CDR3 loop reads CASSYQGQQNTEAFF. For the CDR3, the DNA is TGTGCCAGCAGTTACCAGGGACAGCAGAACACTGAAGCTTTCTTT.

The CDR3 reads CASSKTGEDQPQHF. The CDR3 nucleotides read TGTGCCAGCAGTAAGACAGGGGAGGATCAGCCCCAGCATTTT. The rearrangement links TRBV6-4 to TRBJ1-5, with 8 bases lining up with TRBD1. Germline V gene sequence: CDR1 MRHNA, CDR2 SNTAGT. V dropped 5 bases and J dropped 5; count of bases not matched to a gene: 5. The CDR3 covers 14 residues.

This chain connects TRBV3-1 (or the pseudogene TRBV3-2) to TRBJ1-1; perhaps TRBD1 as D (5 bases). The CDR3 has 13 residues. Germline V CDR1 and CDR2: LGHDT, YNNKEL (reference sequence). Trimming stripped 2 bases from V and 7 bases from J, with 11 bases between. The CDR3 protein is CASSQTGVREAFF. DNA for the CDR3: TGTGCCAGCAGCCAAACAGGAGTCCGTGAAGCTTTCTTT.

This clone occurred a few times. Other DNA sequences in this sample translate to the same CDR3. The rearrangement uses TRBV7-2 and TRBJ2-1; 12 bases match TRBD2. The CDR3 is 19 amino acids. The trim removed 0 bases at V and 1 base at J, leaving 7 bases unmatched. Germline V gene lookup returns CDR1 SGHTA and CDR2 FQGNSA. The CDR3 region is CASSLALAGGPGSYNEQFF. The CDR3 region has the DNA TGTGCCAGCAGCTTAGCGCTAGCGGGGGGGCCGGGGTCCTACAATGAGCAGTTCTTC.